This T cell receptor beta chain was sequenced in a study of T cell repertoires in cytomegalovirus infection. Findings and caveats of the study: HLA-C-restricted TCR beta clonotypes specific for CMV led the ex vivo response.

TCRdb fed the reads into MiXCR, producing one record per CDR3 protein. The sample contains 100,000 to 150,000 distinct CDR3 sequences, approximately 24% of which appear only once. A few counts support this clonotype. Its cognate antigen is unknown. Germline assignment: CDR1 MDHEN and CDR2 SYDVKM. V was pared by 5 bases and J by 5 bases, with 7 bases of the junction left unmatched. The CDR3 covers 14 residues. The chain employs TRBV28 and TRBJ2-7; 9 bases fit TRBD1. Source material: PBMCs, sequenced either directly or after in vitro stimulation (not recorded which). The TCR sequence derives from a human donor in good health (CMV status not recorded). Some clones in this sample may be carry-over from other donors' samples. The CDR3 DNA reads TGTGCCAGCAGTAAGGACAGGGGTCAGGACGAGCAGTACTTC. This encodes CASSKDRGQDEQYF.